This entry features one TCR beta chain sequence. Its specificity is not known. In the same sample, other DNA sequences code for this CDR3. The source of the sample is a study of Tregs in tolerant kidney transplant recipients. Study outcomes and limitations: Validation in larger populations is needed because few patients were studied. This study did not directly address biological reproducibility.

CD4+CD25+CD127- Tregs, CD4+CD25- non-Tregs, CD4 and CD8 cells were sorted. The assay was immunoSEQ multiplex PCR, and TCRdb's table has in-frame clones only and misses some. The table has roughly 250,000 clones, 80% to 85% seen once; the top ten hold around 0.61%. CDR1 is MNHNS and CDR2 is SASEGT in the germline V gene. Trimming shortened V by 2 bases and J by 5 bases, and 6 bases separated the two germline ends. CDR3 length equals 12 residues. The clonotype originates from a human donor in good health. The sample was CD4+ T cells from blood. The chain joins TRBV6-1 to TRBJ1-2, with D unresolved. The DNA for the CDR3 is TGTGCCAGCAGTGAAAGAGGGTATGGCTACACCTTC. Translation gives CASSERGYGYTF.